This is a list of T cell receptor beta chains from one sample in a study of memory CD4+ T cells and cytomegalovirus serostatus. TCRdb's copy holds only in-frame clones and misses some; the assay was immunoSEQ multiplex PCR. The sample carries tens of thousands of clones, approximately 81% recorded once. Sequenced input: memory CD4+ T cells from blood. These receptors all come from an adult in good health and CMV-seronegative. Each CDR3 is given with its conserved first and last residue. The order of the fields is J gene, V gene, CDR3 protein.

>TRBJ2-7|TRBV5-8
CASSLVGGSYEQYF
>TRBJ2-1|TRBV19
CASSMGLLAGGDEQFF
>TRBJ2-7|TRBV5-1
CASSPPLASYEQYF
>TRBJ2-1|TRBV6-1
CASSDDGSSYNEQFF
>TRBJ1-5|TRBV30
CAWSRGQNQPQHF
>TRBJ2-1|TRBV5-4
CASSSPRGGHSREQFF
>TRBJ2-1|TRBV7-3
CASSRDGMWDEQFF
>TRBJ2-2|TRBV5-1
CASSFTSGGNTGELFF
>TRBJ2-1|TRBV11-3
CASSPGRIYNEQFF
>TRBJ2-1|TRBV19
CASSIRVNEQFF
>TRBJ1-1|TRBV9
CASSVEDGGQAFF
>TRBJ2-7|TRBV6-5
CASSSTRSTGSEQYF
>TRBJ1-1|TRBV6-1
CASRRTANTEAFF
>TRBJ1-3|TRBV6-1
CASSEWRGTGSGNTIYF
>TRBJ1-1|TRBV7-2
CASSSSLLLAFF
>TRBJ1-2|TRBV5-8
CASSGGTGGYGYTF
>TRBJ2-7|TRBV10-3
CAISAPGSSYEQYF
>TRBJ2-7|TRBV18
CASSPSGQGSTYEQYF
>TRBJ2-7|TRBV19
CASSLRARGYEQYF
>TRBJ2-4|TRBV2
CASLGPDKSLAKNIQYF
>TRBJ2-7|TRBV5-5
CASSWTALSYEQYF
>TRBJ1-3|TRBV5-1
CASSLNPGNTIYF
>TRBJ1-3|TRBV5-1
CASSLEGGSGNTIYF
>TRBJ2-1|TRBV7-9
CASSFGYNEQFF
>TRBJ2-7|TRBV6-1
CASQGRHEQYF
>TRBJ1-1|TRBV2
CASRTGRNTEAFF
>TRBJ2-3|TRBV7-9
CASSNWGVAEAQYF
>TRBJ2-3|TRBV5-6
CASSLGLPVDTQYF
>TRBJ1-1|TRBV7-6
CASSPSDRGVNTEAFF
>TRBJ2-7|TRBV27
CASSSRRVGNYEQYF
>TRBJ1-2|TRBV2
CASSDQGRYGYTF
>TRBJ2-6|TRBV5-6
CASSQDISGANVLTF
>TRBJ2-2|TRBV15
CATRIDRGHGELFF
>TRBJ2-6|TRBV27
CASSVHNPGANVLTF
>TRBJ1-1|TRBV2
CASSEGGPRMAFF